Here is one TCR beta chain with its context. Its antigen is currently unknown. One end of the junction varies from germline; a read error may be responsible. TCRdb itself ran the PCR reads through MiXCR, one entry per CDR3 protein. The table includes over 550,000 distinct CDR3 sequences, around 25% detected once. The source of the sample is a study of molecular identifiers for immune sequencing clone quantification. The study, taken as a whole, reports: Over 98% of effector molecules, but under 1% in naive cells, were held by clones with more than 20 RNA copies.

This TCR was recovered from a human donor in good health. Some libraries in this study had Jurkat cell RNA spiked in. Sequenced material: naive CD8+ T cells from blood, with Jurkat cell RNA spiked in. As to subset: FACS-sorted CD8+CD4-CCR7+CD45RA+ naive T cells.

CDR3 sequence (DNA): TGTGCCAGCAGCTTAGATCGGTACAGGGGCCGAGGGAATCGGCCCCAGCATTTT. It is translated as CASSLDRYRGRGNRPQHF. The chain carries TRBV7-6 and TRBJ1-5; TRBD1 matches at 7 bases. The CDR3 is 18 residues long. Germline-derived CDR1 and CDR2 are SGHVS and FNYEAQ. Variable domain in full (rest from reference TRBV7-6 and TRBJ1-5): GAGVSQSPRYKVTKRGQDVALRCDPISGHVSLYWYRQALGQGPEFLTYFNYEAQQDKSGLPNDRFSAERPEGSISTLTIQRTEQRDSAMYRCASSLDRYRGRGNRPQHFGDGTRLSIL.